One and the same sample provided the 9 T cell receptor beta chains below, sequenced in a study of blood T cells in healthy people across ages. A J-beta primer mix and a sample-barcoded 5' primer were used in a second PCR of about 7 to 12 cycles. TCRdb re-derived calls from the 5' RACE reads in MiXCR, one entry per CDR3 protein. This sample has 1.5 million to 2 million distinct CDR3 sequences, with 28% found just once. The sample was blood. The receptors come from a woman aged 25 to 39 in good health.

This clonotype was recorded a few times. The J gene is TRBJ1-5, the V gene TRBV5-6; 9 bases are a match to TRBD1. The CDR3 extends over 15 amino acids. Germline trimming cut 3 bases from V and 4 bases from J; bases unmatched to any gene: 5. Germline CDR1 reads SGHDT; CDR2 reads YYEEEE. The CDR3 nucleotides read TGTGCCAGCAGCTCAGGGACAGGGACTAATCAGCCCCAGCATTTT. It codes for CASSSGTGTNQPQHF.

This chain uses TRBV28 with TRBJ2-7, with D perhaps matching TRBD2 (5 bases). The CDR3 spans 16 residues. The ends were cut back, 2 bases at V and 10 bases at J, with 24 bases in the middle. Germline CDR1 MDHEN, CDR2 SYDVKM. CDR3 sequence: CASSLPLGLHLGIQYF. DNA for the CDR3: TGTGCCAGCAGTTTACCACTCGGACTCCACCTGGGGATCCAGTACTTC.

The J gene is TRBJ1-4, the V gene TRBV5-6; D uncertain. V was pared by 1 base and J by 8 bases, with 12 bases between. There are 14 residues in the CDR3. CDR1 SGHDT and CDR2 YYEEEE come from the germline V gene. The CDR3: CASSLLIREEKLFF. The CDR3, as DNA: TGTGCCAGCAGCTTGTTAATTCGGGAAGAAAAACTGTTTTTT.

The chain links TRBV27 to TRBJ2-3; TRBD2 is a possible D gene (6 bases). Germline V CDR1 and CDR2: MNHEY, SMNVEV (reference sequence). V lost 5 bases to trimming and J lost 6 bases, with 15 bases between them. There are 14 residues in the CDR3. This CDR3 reads CASSKGLPGDTQYF. Written as DNA, the CDR3 is TGTGCCAGCAGTAAGGGACTGCCAGGGGATACGCAGTATTTT.

This clonotype was counted a few times. Sequence at one end of the junction differs from germline and may be a read error. V is TRBV24-1 and J is TRBJ2-2, with D unclear. The CDR3 extends over 12 amino acids. Germline assignment: CDR1 KGHDR and CDR2 SFDVKD. This chain's CDR3 is CATSDPAGELFF. The CDR3 DNA follows: TGTGCCACCAGTGATCCGGCCGGAGAGCTGTTTTTT.

This clonotype appeared many times. This chain connects TRBV29-1 to TRBJ1-2; 7 nucleotides line up with TRBD1. The V segment lost 7 bases and the J segment 7 bases; nucleotides outside the gene matches: 6. The CDR3 extends over 11 amino acids. Germline V CDR1 and CDR2: SQVTM, ANQGSEA. CDR3 sequence (DNA): TGCAGCGCCTTCCAGGGGGGTGGCTACACCTTC. This codes for CSAFQGGGYTF.

This clonotype came up a few times. The rearrangement uses TRBV10-3 and TRBJ2-3; D perhaps matches TRBD2 (6 bases). The germline V gene encodes CDR1 ENHRY and CDR2 SYGVKD. CDR3 length equals 14 residues. V was pared by 11 bases and J by 1 base, with 16 bases between. DNA of the CDR3: TGTGCCGCCAAAGTCGGCGGGGGCACAGATACGCAGTATTTT. It is translated as CAAKVGGGTDTQYF.

This clonotype was recorded at least ten times. The chain recombines TRBV4-3 with TRBJ2-7; TRBD1 agrees at 8 bases. With V trimmed by 6 bases and J by 7 bases, 14 bases remained unmatched. The CDR3 is made up of 15 amino acids. Germline V gene data show CDR1 as LGHNA and CDR2 as YSLEER. Written as DNA, the CDR3 is TGCGCCAGCAGTCAAACGGGGCAGGGGGCGCGTGAGCAGTACTTC. Its protein product is CASSQTGQGAREQYF.

V usage is TRBV7-3 and J usage is TRBJ1-1, with D uncertain. The germline V gene encodes CDR1 SGHTA and CDR2 FQGTGA. This CDR3 is 14 amino acids long. Trimming shortened V by 2 bases and J by 6 bases, and 13 bases separated the two germline ends. CDR3 nucleotides: TGTGCCAGCAGCTTAGCGAGGGTGTCACCTGAAGCTTTCTTT. It is translated as CASSLARVSPEAFF.